The entry that follows covers one T cell receptor beta chain sequence. Its specificity is unknown. The sample holds other DNA sequences that translate to the same CDR3. The data stem from a study of cytomegalovirus exposure and HLA in healthy donors. Study findings and constraints: A later analysis found most CMV-associated TCR beta chains apparently HLA-restricted.

The CDR3 spans 15 residues. The V gene end was trimmed by 5 bases and the J gene end by 7 bases; junction bases not matched to a gene: 10. CDR1 and CDR2 (germline): MDHEN, SYDVKM. PCR involved 60 Vbeta and 13 Jbeta primers. Sequencing used immunoSEQ multiplex PCR; TCRdb keeps in-frame clones, though not all of them. The sample contains fewer than 250,000 clones, roughly four fifths of which appear only once. The source material was PBMCs. This chain links TRBV28 with TRBJ2-1; 8 bases agree with TRBD1. The origin of this receptor is a woman in her thirties in good health and CMV-seropositive. The CDR3 DNA reads as TGTGCCAGCAGTCTAAGGGTGACAGGGGTAAATGAGCAGTTCTTC. Its translation is CASSLRVTGVNEQFF.